This T cell receptor beta chain was retrieved from a study of early T cells in non-severe SARS-CoV-2 infection. Study overall: Chains were not paired, and sequencing was done on bulk RNA from unsorted whole blood.

V lost 5 bases, J lost 4 bases, and 5 bases stayed unmatched. The CDR3 covers 14 residues. The germline V gene encodes CDR1 MNHEY and CDR2 SVGAGI. The study, taken as a whole, reports: Matching against VDJdb likely underestimated virus-specific expansions, favoring anti-spike CD8.

Worth noting for this clonotype: Antigen specificity is unknown.

Individual cDNA molecules were tagged with unique molecular identifiers. TCRdb itself ran the 5' RACE reads through MiXCR, one entry per CDR3 protein. The data show some 52,000 distinct CDR3 sequences, with 7% to 9% seen just once and 9.4% held by the top ten. This sequence originates from an adult who was a healthcare worker with PCR-confirmed SARS-CoV-2 infection or an uninfected control (not recorded which). The V and J genes are TRBV6-5 and TRBJ1-1; 9 nucleotides agree with TRBD1. The sample was whole blood. Written as DNA, the CDR3 is TGTGCCAGCAGTACGGGACAGGGACGCACTGAAGCTTTCTTT. Translating gives CASSTGQGRTEAFF.